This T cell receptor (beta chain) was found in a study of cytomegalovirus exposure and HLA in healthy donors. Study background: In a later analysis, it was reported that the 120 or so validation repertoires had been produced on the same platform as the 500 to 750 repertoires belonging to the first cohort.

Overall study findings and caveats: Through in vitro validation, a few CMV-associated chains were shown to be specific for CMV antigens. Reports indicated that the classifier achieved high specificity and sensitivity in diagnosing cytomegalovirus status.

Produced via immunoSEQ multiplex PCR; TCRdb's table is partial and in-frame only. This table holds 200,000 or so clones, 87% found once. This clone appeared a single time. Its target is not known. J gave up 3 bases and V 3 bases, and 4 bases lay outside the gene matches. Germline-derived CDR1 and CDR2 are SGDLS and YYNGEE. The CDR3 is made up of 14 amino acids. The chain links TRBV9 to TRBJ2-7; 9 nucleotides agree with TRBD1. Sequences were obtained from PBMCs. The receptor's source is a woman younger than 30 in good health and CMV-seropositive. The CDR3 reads CASSAGGQGYEQYF. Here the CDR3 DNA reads TGTGCCAGCAGCGCTGGGGGACAGGGCTACGAGCAGTACTTC.